This T cell receptor beta chain comes out of a study of blood T cells in healthy people across ages (dated by TCRdb to between 2014 and 2016). About the study as a whole: Template switching captured roughly one uniquely barcoded TCR beta cDNA molecule per two T cells in model experiments. The donors were split into four age groups: young (average around 15 years), middle-aged (roughly 42), aged (about 56) and long-lived (roughly 88). Two additional independent replicas of 1 million unique cDNA reads from the same blood draw were analyzed for two donors (one aged 18 to 29 and one aged 80 or older). Age-related changes in TCR beta repertoire diversity were measured in the study by deep sequencing normalized with unique cDNA molecular identifiers. To avoid experimental bias, donors of different ages were distributed randomly across sequencing lanes. Summary of the overall study and its limitations: Donor CMV infection status was unknown, potentially confounding age-related changes in expanded clonotypes. Bulk unsorted PBMC profiling prevented conclusive comparison of naive and antigen-experienced compartments. As age increased, observed TCR beta diversity per million T cells dropped in a roughly linear way, and a significant reduction was already evident by age around 41. Estimates of total diversity based on one million sequenced T cells were regarded as lower bounds and as underestimates. There was a strong correlation between observed TCR beta diversity and the percentage of naive T cells measured by flow cytometry. Compared with the aged group, more naive CD4+ T cells, fewer expanded clones and increased TCR diversity were shown by the long-lived group, suggesting age selection.

V is clipped by 3 bases and J by 4 bases, and the sequence between their germline boundaries is 15 bases long. The CDR3 sequence holds 14 residues, the cysteine and phenylalanine included. Kept here is only the CDR3 DNA, which spans 42 bases and is read in frame from base 1. Reading the germline V gene (reference sequence) gives CDR1 DFQATT and CDR2 SNEGSKA. Donors were 40 or so systemically healthy Caucasian individuals from Russia aged roughly 6 to 100 years. Each donor gave ten milliliters of peripheral blood, drawn into EDTA-treated Vacutainer tubes. Ficoll-Paque density-gradient centrifugation was used to isolate PBMCs, with at least 7 million obtained per sample. Total RNA, at least 5 micrograms per sample, was extracted from PBMCs with Trizol reagent. Naive CD45RAhigh/CD27high T cell percentages were measured by flow cytometry on a PBMC aliquot from every donor. Library creation used 5' RACE. A second PCR of roughly 6 to 12 cycles was run with a J-beta primer mix and a sample-barcoded 5' primer. A unique molecular identifier was introduced onto each TCR beta cDNA molecule by a template-switch 5' adaptor carrying 12 random nucleotides. Each sample yielded at least 2.5 million CDR3-containing paired-end reads. First-strand cDNA was synthesized from all RNA with the Mint cDNA synthesis kit, primed by a TRBC-specific oligonucleotide. After uracil-DNA glycosylase treatment, a first 18-cycle PCR used universal primers M1SS and BC2_uni_R on all cDNA. As for how the authors treated the data: Normalization of each sample was performed by random selection of 1 million high-quality reads, each carrying a distinct molecular identifier. Reads with shared molecular identifiers were discarded instead of being binned into consensus sequences. MiTCR, run with a Q25 quality threshold and the strictest error-elimination algorithm, handled CDR3 identification, clonotype clustering and error correction. A nonparametric unseen species model using Euler transformation provided a lower-bound estimate of total TCR beta diversity. TCRdb trimmed public reads at Q25 via fastp, called clones via MiXCR and kept in-frame beta chains. Rows with one shared CDR3 protein collapse into an entry with the most common genes and DNA. These V and J calls are TCRdb output, not the study's own analysis. This sample is represented by approximately 1,700,000 distinct CDR3 sequences; 30% to 40% of them were singletons. Of the sample, about 21% falls within the top ten clones.

This clonotype was picked up a small number of times. Which antigen it targets is not known. Base quality data are lacking; no much larger clone is found one base away. This clonotype was sampled from a human donor in good health. In this chain, TRBV20-1 is recombined with TRBJ2-5; TRBD2 might be the D gene, on 5 matching bases. The sequenced sample was blood. The sequenced DNA is TGCAGTGCTAGGCCCCTGGAGCGGCCAGAGACCCAGTACTTC. The translation is CSARPLERPETQYF.